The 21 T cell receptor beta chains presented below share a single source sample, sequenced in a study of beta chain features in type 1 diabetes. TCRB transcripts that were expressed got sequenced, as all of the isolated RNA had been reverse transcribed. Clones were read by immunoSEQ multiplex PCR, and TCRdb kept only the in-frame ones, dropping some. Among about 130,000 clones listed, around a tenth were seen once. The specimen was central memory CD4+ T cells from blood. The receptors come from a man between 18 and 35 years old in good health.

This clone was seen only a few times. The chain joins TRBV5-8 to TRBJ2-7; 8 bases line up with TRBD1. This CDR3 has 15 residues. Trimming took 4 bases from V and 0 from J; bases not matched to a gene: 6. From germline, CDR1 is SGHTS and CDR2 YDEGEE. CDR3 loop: CASSPGTGSSYEQYF. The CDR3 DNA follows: TGTGCCAGCAGCCCAGGGACAGGAAGCTCCTACGAGCAGTACTTC.

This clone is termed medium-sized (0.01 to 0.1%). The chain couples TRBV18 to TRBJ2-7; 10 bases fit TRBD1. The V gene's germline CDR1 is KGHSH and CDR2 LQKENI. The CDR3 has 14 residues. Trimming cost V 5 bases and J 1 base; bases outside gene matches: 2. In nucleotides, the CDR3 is TGTGCCAGCTCAGGGACAGGGGTTTCCTACGAGCAGTACTTC. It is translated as CASSGTGVSYEQYF.

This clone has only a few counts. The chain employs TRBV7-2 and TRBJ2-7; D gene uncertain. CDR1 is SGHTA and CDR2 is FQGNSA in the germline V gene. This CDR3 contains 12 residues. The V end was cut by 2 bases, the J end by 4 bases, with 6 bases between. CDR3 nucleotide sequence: TGTGCCAGCAGCTTATCTTTTTACGAGCAGTACTTC. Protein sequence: CASSLSFYEQYF.

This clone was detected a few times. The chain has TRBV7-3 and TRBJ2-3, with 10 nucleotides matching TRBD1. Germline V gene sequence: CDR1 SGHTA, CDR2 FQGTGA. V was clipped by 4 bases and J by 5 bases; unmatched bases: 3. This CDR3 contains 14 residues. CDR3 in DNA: TGTGCCAGCAGCTGGACAGGGGGTAGAGATACGCAGTATTTT. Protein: CASSWTGGRDTQYF.

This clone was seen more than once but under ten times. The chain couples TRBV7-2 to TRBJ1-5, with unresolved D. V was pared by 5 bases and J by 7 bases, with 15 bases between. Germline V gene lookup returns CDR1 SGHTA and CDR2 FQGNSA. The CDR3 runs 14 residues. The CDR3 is CASSLGEGAQPQHF. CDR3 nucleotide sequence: TGTGCCAGCAGCCTCGGGGAGGGCGCCCAGCCCCAGCATTTT. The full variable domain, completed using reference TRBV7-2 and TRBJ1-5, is GAGVSQSPSNKVTEKGKDVELRCDPISGHTALYWYRQSLGQGLEFLIYFQGNSAPDKSGLPSDRFSAERTGGSVSTLTIQRTQQEDSAVYLCASSLGEGAQPQHFGDGTRLSIL.

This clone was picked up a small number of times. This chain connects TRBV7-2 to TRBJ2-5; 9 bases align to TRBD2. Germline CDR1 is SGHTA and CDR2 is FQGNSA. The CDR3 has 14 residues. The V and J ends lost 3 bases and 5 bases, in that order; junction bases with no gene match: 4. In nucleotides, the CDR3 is TGTGCCAGCAGCTTTATAGCGGGGGCTGAGACCCAGTACTTC. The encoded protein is CASSFIAGAETQYF.

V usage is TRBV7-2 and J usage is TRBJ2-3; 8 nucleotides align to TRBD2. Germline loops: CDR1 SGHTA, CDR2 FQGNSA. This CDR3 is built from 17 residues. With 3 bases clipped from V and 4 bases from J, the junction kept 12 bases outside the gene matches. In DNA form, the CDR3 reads TGTGCCAGCAGCTTCACCCTCCAGCGGGGGAAATCAGATACGCAGTATTTT. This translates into CASSFTLQRGKSDTQYF. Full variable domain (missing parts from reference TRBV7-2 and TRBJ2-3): GAGVSQSPSNKVTEKGKDVELRCDPISGHTALYWYRQSLGQGLEFLIYFQGNSAPDKSGLPSDRFSAERTGGSVSTLTIQRTQQEDSAVYLCASSFTLQRGKSDTQYFGPGTRLTVL.

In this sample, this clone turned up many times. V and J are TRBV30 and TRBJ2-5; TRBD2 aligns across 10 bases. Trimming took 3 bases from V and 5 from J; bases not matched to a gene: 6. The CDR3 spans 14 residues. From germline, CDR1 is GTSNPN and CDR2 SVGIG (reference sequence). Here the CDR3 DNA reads TGTGCCTGGAGCCAACTAGCGGGGACGGAGACCCAGTACTTC. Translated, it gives CAWSQLAGTETQYF.

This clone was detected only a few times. CDR3 coding DNA: TGTGCCAGCAGCAATAGCGGGGGGGCACGGGAGCAGTACTTC. This translates into CASSNSGGAREQYF. The rearrangement joins TRBV6-5 to TRBJ2-7, with 11 bases that match TRBD2. The CDR3 has 14 residues. Trimming at V came to 6 bases and at J to 7 bases, leaving 8 bases not matched to a gene. The germline CDR1 and CDR2 sequences are MNHEY and SVGAGI.

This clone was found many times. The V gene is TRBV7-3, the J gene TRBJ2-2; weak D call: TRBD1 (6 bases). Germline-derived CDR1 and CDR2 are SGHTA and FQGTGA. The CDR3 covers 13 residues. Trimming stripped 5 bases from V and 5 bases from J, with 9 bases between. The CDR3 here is CASSHRATGELFF. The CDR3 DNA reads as TGTGCCAGCAGCCACAGGGCTACCGGGGAGCTGTTTTTT.

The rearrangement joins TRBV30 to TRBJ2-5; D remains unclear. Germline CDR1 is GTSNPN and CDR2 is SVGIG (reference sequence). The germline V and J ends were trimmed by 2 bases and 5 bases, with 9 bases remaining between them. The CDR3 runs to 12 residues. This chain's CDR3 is CAWSTNSETQYF. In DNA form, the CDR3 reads TGTGCCTGGAGTACGAACTCGGAGACCCAGTACTTC.

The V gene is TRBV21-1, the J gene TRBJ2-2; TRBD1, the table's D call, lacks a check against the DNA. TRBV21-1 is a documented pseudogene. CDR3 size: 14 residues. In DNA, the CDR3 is TGTGCCAGCAGCAAACACAGGGGGAACGGGGAGCTGTTTTTT. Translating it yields CASSKHRGNGELFF.

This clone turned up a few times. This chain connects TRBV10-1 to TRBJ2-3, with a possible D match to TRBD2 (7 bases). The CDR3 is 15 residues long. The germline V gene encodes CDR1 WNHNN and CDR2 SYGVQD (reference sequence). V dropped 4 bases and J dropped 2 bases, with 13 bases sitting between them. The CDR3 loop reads CASSGAGTNTDTQYF. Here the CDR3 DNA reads TGCGCCAGCAGTGGAGCGGGGACAAACACAGATACGCAGTATTTT.

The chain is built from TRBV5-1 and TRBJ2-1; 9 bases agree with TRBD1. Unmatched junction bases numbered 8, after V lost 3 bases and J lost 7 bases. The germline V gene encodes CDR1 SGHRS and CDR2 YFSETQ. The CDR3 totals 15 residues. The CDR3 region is CASSYAKTGGNEQFF. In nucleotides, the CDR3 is TGCGCCAGCAGCTACGCTAAGACAGGGGGGAATGAGCAGTTCTTC.

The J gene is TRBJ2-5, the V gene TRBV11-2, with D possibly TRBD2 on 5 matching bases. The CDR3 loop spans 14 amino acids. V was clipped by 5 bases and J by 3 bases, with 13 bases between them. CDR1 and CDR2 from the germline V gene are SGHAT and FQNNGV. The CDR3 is CASSRAGVKETQYF. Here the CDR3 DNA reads TGTGCCAGCAGCAGGGCCGGGGTGAAAGAGACCCAGTACTTC.

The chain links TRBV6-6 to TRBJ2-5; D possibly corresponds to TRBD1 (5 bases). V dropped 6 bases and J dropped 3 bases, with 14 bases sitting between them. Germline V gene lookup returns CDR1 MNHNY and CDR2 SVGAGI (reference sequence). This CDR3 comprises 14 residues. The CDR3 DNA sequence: TGTGCCAGCAGAGGGCTGGGGCTGAAAGAGACCCAGTACTTC. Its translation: CASRGLGLKETQYF.

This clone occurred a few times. The CDR3 loop is CASTRDSDYEQYF. DNA of the CDR3: TGTGCCAGCACCCGGGACAGTGACTACGAGCAGTACTTC. The J gene is TRBJ2-7, the V gene TRBV6-6; 7 bases map to TRBD1. CDR3 length: 13 amino acids. Germline V gives CDR1 MNHNY, CDR2 SVGAGI (reference sequence). Trimming took 7 bases from V and 3 from J; bases not matched to a gene: 6.

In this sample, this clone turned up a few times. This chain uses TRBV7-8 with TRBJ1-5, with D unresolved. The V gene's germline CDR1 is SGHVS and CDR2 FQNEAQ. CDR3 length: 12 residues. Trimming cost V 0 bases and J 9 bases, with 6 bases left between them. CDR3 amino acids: CASSLARPPQHF. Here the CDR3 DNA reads TGTGCCAGCAGCTTAGCGAGGCCGCCCCAGCATTTT.

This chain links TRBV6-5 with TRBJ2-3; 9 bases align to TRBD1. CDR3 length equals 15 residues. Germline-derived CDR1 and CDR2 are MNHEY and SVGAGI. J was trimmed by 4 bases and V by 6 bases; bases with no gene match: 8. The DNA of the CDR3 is TGTGCCAGCAGGTTCCCGGGACAGGGCGCAGATACGCAGTATTTT. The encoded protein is CASRFPGQGADTQYF.

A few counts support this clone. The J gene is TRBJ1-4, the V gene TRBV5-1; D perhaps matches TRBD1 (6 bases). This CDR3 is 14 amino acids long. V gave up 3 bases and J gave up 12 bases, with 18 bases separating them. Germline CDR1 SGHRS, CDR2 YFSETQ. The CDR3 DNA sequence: TGCGCCAGCAGCTCAAGTCCCCCTACAGGGCAACTGTTTTTT. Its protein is CASSSSPPTGQLFF.

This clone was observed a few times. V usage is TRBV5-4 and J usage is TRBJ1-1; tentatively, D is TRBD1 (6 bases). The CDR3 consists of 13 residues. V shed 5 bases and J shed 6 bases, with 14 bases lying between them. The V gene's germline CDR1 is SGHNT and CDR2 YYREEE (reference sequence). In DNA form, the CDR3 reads TGTGCCAGCAGACCACAGGGATTCTCTGAAGCTTTCTTT. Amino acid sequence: CASRPQGFSEAFF.